Listed here is a single TCR beta chain. Its antigen is not yet known. Per-base quality was not reported, and no clone a single base away is much larger than it. From a lookup of the germline V gene, CDR1 and CDR2 are SGHRS and YFSETQ. The CDR3 measures 15 amino acids from cysteine to phenylalanine. Only the CDR3 region is kept as DNA, spanning 45 bases read in frame from base 1. After removal of 4 bases from V and 0 bases from J, the junction retains 5 bases not matched to a gene. The cohort comprised under 700 healthy bone marrow donors. All cohort members were sampled while nominally healthy, although unrecorded immune exposures were likely present. The donor tested CMV seronegative and was one of the 352 seronegative cohort members. A peripheral blood sample was provided by each donor, and peripheral blood mononuclear cells were used for TCR beta sequencing. The Qiagen DNeasy Blood Extraction Kit was used to extract genomic DNA from the blood cell samples.

This specimen belongs to a study of cytomegalovirus exposure and HLA in healthy donors (dated by TCRdb to about 2017). For the wider study: An earlier analysis of approximately 640 of the donors reported approximately 300 Gb of sequence data and 120 million or so unique TCR beta sequences from about 179 million T cells. Around 300 gigabases of sequencing data and tens of millions of unique TCR sequences were included in an early release covering around 650 HLA-typed donors. The genetic ancestry cluster associated with self-reported Caucasian donors included 70% to 85% of the 300 to 400 genotyped donors. The study was designed to test whether signatures of past pathogen exposure could be identified by cataloging public T cell receptors. The study used immunosequencing to profile the T cell repertoires of about 670 subjects and linked those repertoires to cytomegalovirus serostatus. A separate validation cohort of roughly 120 different subjects was used in addition to the roughly 700-subject first cohort. To predict cytomegalovirus infection status, the study brought together high-throughput TCR immunosequencing, statistical association of individual TCRs with disease status, and machine learning. A later analysis re-analyzed previously published TCR beta repertoires from 666 donors and added high-resolution HLA genotyping to study TCR occurrence patterns. The later analysis used no new phenotypic data to find candidate immune exposures, relying instead on TCR beta sequences and their occurrence across donors. To decide whether each TCR beta V gene segment behaved as functional or pseudogenic, an earlier analysis of some 570 of the donors relied on high-throughput TCR beta sequencing. Donor age, sex, ethnicity and CMV serostatus were collected together with the repertoire data. A later genetic analysis used genome-wide SNP genotypes for about 60% of the roughly 700 donors, treating that subset as a discovery cohort. Every repertoire in the discovery cohort had been generated on one and the same sequencing platform. Class I and class II HLA loci were covered by the typing at four-digit resolution. The number of typed donors differed by locus: about 620-630 for A, B, C, DRB1 and DQB1; 500 to 550 for DQA1; about 600 for DPA1; and 400 to 480 for DPB1. Five DR-DQ haplotypes were treated as single units for association and clustering because of strong linkage in the cohort. Among 398 genotyped donors of the cohort, an average of roughly 230,000 unique TCR beta nucleotide sequences was sequenced per donor, of which 15% to 20% were non-productive.

Study-level results and caveats: A group of highly shared sequence variants was considered likely to be a technical artifact of the sequencing pipeline. The classifier was reported to diagnose cytomegalovirus status with high specificity and sensitivity in both the original cohort and the validation cohort. In vitro tests confirmed that a few of the cytomegalovirus-associated TCR beta chains recognize cytomegalovirus antigens. Several of the top co-occurrence clusters appeared to be linked to parvovirus B19, influenza, CMV and Epstein-Barr virus, according to a later analysis. While some public TCRs were present in many individuals, most TCR sequences turned up only very rarely across donors. When HLA alleles, especially DR and DQ, strongly co-occurred, attributing TCR associations to individual alleles was difficult. HLA typing was unavailable for some donors at each locus, so association tests used only the typed subset. Because the 87-base-pair reads could not distinguish some IMGT-functional V segments, including TRBV6-2 and TRBV6-3, those segments were excluded. Correlated functional status among segregating V segments might reflect linkage disequilibrium, but an unknown experimental factor could not be ruled out. In a later analysis, some 18,000 TCR beta sequences were associated with specific HLA alleles at a false discovery rate of 0.05. The authors suggested that the approach could potentially be extended to other disease states and immunological phenotypes. A later analysis found that HLA-associated TCR beta chains were more clonally expanded and had lower generation probabilities than equally common non-associated chains. According to a later genetic analysis, donors in an Asian-associated ancestry cluster had fewer N-insertions in productive TCRs than the approximately 630-donor mean. In an earlier analysis of under 600 of the donors, most TCR beta V segments were observed in productive rearrangements about 90% or about 30% of the time, broadly matching IMGT annotations. The study listed around 160 TCR beta chains as associated with cytomegalovirus. The presence/absence analyses assumed that sequencing depth was roughly uniform across donors, and that assumption may not be true. Most CMV-associated TCR beta chains appeared to be HLA-restricted in a later analysis, and the HLA associations seemed to be driven largely by CMV exposure. V-gene and J-gene trimming of TCR beta chains was associated with a missense DCLRE1C variant in a later genetic analysis, and the association was replicated in an independent cohort. The earlier analysis of some 560 of the donors excluded 15 to 20 rarely observed V segments, including chromosome 9 orphons, because counts were too low. A further reported finding was that TCR beta sequences accurately predicted the HLA-A and HLA-B alleles for most subjects in the first cohort. In this cohort, only TCR beta chains were sequenced, and detectable features were limited by the absence of alpha or paired-chain data. Immune exposure information for the cohort was limited to CMV serostatus. In a later analysis, TCR association rates were found to vary across HLA loci, with the most associated TCRs seen for DRB1 alleles and the fewest for HLA-C alleles.

Library method: the immunoSEQ multiplex PCR assay. The multiplex PCR relied on a mix of 60 forward primers for TCR Vbeta segments and 13 reverse primers for TCR Jbeta segments. The CDR3 region of rearranged TCR beta genes was amplified from genomic DNA with a multiplex PCR assay. On the Illumina HiSeq System, the amplified TCR beta libraries were sequenced as 87-base-pair reads. Under the source paper's analysis protocol: A later analysis tallied 75 million to 85 million unique TCR beta chains across the 600 to 700 repertoires, and 10 million to 11 million of those chains were shared by two or more donors. To remove PCR and sequencing errors, raw reads were error-corrected and collapsed into unique sequences using a nearest-neighbor algorithm that merged closely related sequences. V, D and J gene segments were assigned by aligning CDR3 sequences to IMGT reference sequences. Each retained sequence needed at least a six-nucleotide match to both a V gene segment and a J gene segment. A rearrangement counted as productive if the CDR3 had no stop codons and remained in frame with V and J, and every other rearrangement counted as non-productive. CDR3 was defined according to IMGT convention as the region running from the second conserved V-encoded cysteine to the conserved J-encoded phenylalanine. The earlier analysis of 500 to 600 of the donors excluded sequences that lacked an unambiguous match to a single V gene segment. In an earlier analysis of 587 of the donors, V segments were called functional above 56.7% productive rearrangements and were called segregating when the between-donor standard deviation exceeded 5%. A statistical classification framework was built for diagnosing cytomegalovirus status from the catalog of TCR beta chain sequences. In a later analysis, V and J genes were assigned by comparing TCR nucleotide sequences against IMGT/GENE-DB human TR gene sequences. Using the TCRdist pipeline, a later analysis assigned CDR3 sequences along with most-parsimonious VDJ recombination scenarios. In a later analysis, each TCR beta chain was defined by its CDR3 amino acid sequence together with its V-gene family, and reads without a unique V-gene family were excluded. In a later analysis, nearly 600 highly shared, low-generation-probability nucleotide sequences were removed to address suspected cross-contamination and a sequencing artifact. For each public chain, a later analysis derived a clonal expansion index from normalized ranks of inferred template counts within each repertoire. In a later analysis, generation probabilities were computed with a VDJ recombination model fitted to out-of-frame rearrangements, and the resulting probabilities were checked against IGoR. In a later analysis, hypergeometric tests were used to score TCR-TCR, TCR-HLA and TCR-CMV co-occurrence, with a repertoire-size bias correction applied to TCR pairs. To estimate false discovery rates, a later analysis permuted the HLA or CMV assignments 20 times. A later analysis grouped co-occurring TCRs with DBSCAN, adding TCRdist sequence similarity when clustering within HLA-allele-positive subsets. For co-occurrence clustering, repertoires with fewer than 30,000 or more than 120,000 public chains were excluded, along with five repertoires with anomalous nucleotide sharing. Drawn from immuneACCESS, this table holds only the in-frame rearrangements with V and J called that TCRdb kept. Clones are partly lost; checked studies trace under half to an unresolved V gene and leave the rest unexplained. That table is the source of V, J and clone size, and D and trimming were worked out from the DNA. This sample comprises under 300,000 clones, 80% to 95% of them detected only once. The ten largest clones take up around 1.7% of the sample.

The chain is made from TRBV5-1 and TRBJ1-1, with 8 bases in between that match TRBD1. This TCR derives from a girl aged 2 to 9 in good health and CMV-seronegative. The source material was PBMCs. The nucleotide sequence reads TGCGCCAGCAGCACGCAGGGGGCAATGAACACTGAAGCTTTCTTT. This gives the protein CASSTQGAMNTEAFF.